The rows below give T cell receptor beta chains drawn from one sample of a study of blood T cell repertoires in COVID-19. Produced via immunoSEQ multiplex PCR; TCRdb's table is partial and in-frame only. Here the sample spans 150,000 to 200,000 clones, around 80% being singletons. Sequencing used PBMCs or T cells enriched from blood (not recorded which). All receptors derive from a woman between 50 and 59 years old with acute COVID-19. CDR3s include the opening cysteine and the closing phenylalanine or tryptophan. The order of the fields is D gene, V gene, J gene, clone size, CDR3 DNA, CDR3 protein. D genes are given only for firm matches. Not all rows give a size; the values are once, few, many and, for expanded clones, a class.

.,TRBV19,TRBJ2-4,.,TGTGCCAGTAGCCTTCCGGGACAAGGTCCACCCGTGGGGAAAAACATTCAGTACTTC,CASSLPGQGPPVGKNIQYF
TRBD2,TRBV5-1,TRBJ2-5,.,TGCGCCAGCAGCCCGCGGGGGGGCCTGCAGACCCAGTACTTC,CASSPRGGLQTQYF
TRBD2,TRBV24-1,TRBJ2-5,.,TGTGCCACCAGTGATCACGGAGCGGGGGGGCTTGAGACCCAGTACTTC,CATSDHGAGGLETQYF
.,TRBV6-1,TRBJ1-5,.,TGTGCCAGCAGTGAATGGCGGGGAGGACAGCCCCAGCATTTT,CASSEWRGGQPQHF
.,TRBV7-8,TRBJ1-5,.,TGTGCCAGCAGCCACGGAGATTATAGCAATCAGCCCCAGCATTTT,CASSHGDYSNQPQHF
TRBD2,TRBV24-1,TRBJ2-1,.,TGTGCCACCAGTGATTTCCAGACTAGCGGGGGAAATGAGCAGTTCTTC,CATSDFQTSGGNEQFF
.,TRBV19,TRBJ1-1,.,TGTGCCAGTAGTATAGGTCTGGAGTTTGAAGCTTTCTTT,CASSIGLEFEAFF
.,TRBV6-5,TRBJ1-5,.,TGTGCCAGCAGTCTTCAGGGGATCAGCAATCAGCCCCAGCATTTT,CASSLQGISNQPQHF
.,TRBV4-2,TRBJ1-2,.,TGTGCCAGCAGTCCGGGGAGGGCTGGCGATGGCTACACCTTC,CASSPGRAGDGYTF
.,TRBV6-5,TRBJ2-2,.,TGTGCCGGGCGGGGGAACACCGGGGAGCTGTTTTTT,CAGRGNTGELFF
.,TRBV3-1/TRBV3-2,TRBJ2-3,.,TGTGCCAGCAGCCTTCTCACAGATACGCAGTATTTT,CASSLLTDTQYF
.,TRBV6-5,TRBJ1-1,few,TGTGCCAGCATTAAGCAGGGAAGCACTGAAGCTTTCTTT,CASIKQGSTEAFF
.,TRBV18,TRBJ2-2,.,TGTGCCAGCTCACCAGCTACGAACACCGGGGAGCTGTTTTTT,CASSPATNTGELFF
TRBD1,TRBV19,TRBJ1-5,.,TGTGCCAGTAGTATACCCGACAGGGGGCGACGGAGCGGCAATCAGCCCCAGCATTTT,CASSIPDRGRRSGNQPQHF
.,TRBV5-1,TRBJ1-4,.,TGCGCCAGCAGCAGAGGTCCTAGATCCGAGGGAGGTTACGAAAAACTGTTTTTT,CASSRGPRSEGGYEKLFF
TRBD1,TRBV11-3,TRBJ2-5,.,TGTGCCAGCAGCTTAGGTCAGGGGGCTGGGGAGACCCAGTACTTC,CASSLGQGAGETQYF
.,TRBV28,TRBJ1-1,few,TGTGCCAGCAGTCCCCCCGAGGTTTCCATTGGGGCAACTGAAGCTTTCTTT,CASSPPEVSIGATEAFF
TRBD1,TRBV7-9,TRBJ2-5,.,TGTGCCAGCAGCCCCAGCCGGGACAGGGCCCCCCGGGAGACCCAGTACTTC,CASSPSRDRAPRETQYF
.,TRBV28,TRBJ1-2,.,TGTGCCAGCAGTTTAGCGGTCGGCAGATTCAACTATGGCTACACCTTC,CASSLAVGRFNYGYTF
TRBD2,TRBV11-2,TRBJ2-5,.,TGTGCCAGCATTTCGGGACTAGCGGGCGAGACCCAGTACTTC,CASISGLAGETQYF
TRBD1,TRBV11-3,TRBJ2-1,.,TGTGCCAGCAGTACCCGACAGGGGGGGCAGTTCTTC,CASSTRQGGQFF
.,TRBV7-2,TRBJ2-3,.,TGTGCCAGCAGCTTTCCAGGGACTACAGATACGCAGTATTTT,CASSFPGTTDTQYF
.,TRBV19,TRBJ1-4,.,TGTGCCAGTAGTTGGGCAGGGTCCAATGAAAAACTGTTTTTT,CASSWAGSNEKLFF
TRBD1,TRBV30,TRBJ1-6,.,TGTGCCTGGAGTGAGGCGACAGGGACGCCTAATTCACCCCTCCACTTT,CAWSEATGTPNSPLHF
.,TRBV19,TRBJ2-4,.,TGTGCCAGTAGTATTGCCGGGAAAAACATTCAGTACTTC,CASSIAGKNIQYF
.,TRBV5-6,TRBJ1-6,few,TGTGCCAGCAGCTTGGAACATCCACCCTCACCCCTCCACTTT,CASSLEHPPSPLHF
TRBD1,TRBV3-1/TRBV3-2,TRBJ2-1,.,TGTGCCAGCAGTCAGGGACAGGGGTCCTACAATGAGCAGTTCTTC,CASSQGQGSYNEQFF
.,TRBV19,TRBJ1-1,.,TGTGCCAGTAGTATCGGCAGGGTGGCTGCCACTGAAGCTTTCTTT,CASSIGRVAATEAFF
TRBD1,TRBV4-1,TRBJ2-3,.,TGCGCCAGCAGCGAGCAGGGGGAAGGGAGCACAGATACGCAGTATTTT,CASSEQGEGSTDTQYF
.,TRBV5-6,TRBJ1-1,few,TGTGCCAGCAGCTTGGCCTTACGCGGGGAATACACTGAAGCTTTCTTT,CASSLALRGEYTEAFF
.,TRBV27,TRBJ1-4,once,TGTGCCAGCAGTTTATCCCTCCCGACAGCTAATGAAAAACTGTTTTTT,CASSLSLPTANEKLFF
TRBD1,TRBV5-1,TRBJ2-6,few,TGCGCCAGCAGCAAGGGACAGGGGATCGCGTCTGGGGCCAACGTCCTGACTTTC,CASSKGQGIASGANVLTF
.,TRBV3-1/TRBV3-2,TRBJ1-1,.,TGTGCCAGCAGCCTCGGACAGGAAGCTTTCTTT,CASSLGQEAFF
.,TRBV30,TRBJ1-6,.,TGTGCCTGTGGGAGGGGAATTTATTCACCCCTCCACTTT,CACGRGIYSPLHF
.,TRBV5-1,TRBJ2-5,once,TGCGCCAGCAGCTTTCACCCGGGTACCCAGTACTTC,CASSFHPGTQYF
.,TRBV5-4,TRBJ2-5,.,TGTGCCAGCAGCTTTAGAGGGGGAGAGACCCAGTACTTC,CASSFRGGETQYF
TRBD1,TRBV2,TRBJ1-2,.,TGTGCCAGCAGCGGACAAGAGGGGACAGAAGGCTATGGCTACACCTTC,CASSGQEGTEGYGYTF
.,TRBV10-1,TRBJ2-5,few,TGCGCCAGCATGGCGGACAGAGAAGAGACCCAGTACTTC,CASMADREETQYF